A selection of T cell receptor beta chains follows, all from one sample in a study of blood T cell repertoires in COVID-19. Produced via immunoSEQ multiplex PCR; TCRdb's table is partial and in-frame only. The sample has roughly 250,000 clones, about four fifths seen once. Specimen: peripheral blood. These receptors all come from a woman of 80 years or more with acute or convalescent COVID-19. Both conserved end residues are part of each CDR3. Each record gives: clone size, J gene, D gene, V gene, CDR3 protein, CDR3 DNA. The D gene is left open where the match is weak. Not every row has a clone size; where given, it reads once, few, many or a size class.

size: -
J: TRBJ2-1
D: TRBD2
V: TRBV5-6
CDR3: CASSPGLAGAYNEQFF
DNA: TGTGCCAGCAGCCCGGGACTAGCGGGGGCCTACAATGAGCAGTTCTTC

size: -
J: TRBJ1-6
D: -
V: TRBV3-1/TRBV3-2
CDR3: CASSQARGSPLHF
DNA: TGTGCCAGCAGCCAAGCGAGAGGTTCACCCCTCCACTTT

size: -
J: TRBJ1-1
D: TRBD1
V: TRBV6-4
CDR3: CASSEGAGGGRNTEAFF
DNA: TGTGCCAGCAGTGAGGGGGCAGGGGGCGGAAGAAACACTGAAGCTTTCTTT

size: -
J: TRBJ1-1
D: -
V: TRBV3-1/TRBV3-2
CDR3: CASRTLGGTEAFF
DNA: TGTGCCAGCAGAACACTCGGGGGCACTGAAGCTTTCTTT

size: few
J: TRBJ1-6
D: TRBD1
V: TRBV12-3/TRBV12-4
CDR3: CASRRDRGSPLHF
DNA: TGTGCCAGCCGTCGGGACAGGGGCTCACCCCTCCACTTT

size: -
J: TRBJ1-1
D: -
V: TRBV21-1
CDR3: CASSFGGNTEAFF
DNA: TGTGCCAGCAGTTTTGGGGGCAACACTGAAGCTTTCTTT

size: -
J: TRBJ1-6
D: TRBD1
V: TRBV5-6
CDR3: CASSPLNRGYSPLHF
DNA: TGTGCCAGCAGCCCCTTAAACAGGGGGTATTCACCCCTCCACTTT

size: -
J: TRBJ1-5
D: TRBD1
V: TRBV4-1
CDR3: CASSRLYVQGNQPQHF
DNA: TGCGCCAGCAGCCGCTTATACGTACAGGGGAATCAGCCCCAGCATTTT

size: -
J: TRBJ1-1
D: TRBD1
V: TRBV28
CDR3: CASSSPPTGVSTEAFF
DNA: TGTGCCAGCAGTAGCCCCCCTACAGGGGTAAGCACTGAAGCTTTCTTT

size: -
J: TRBJ2-7
D: TRBD2
V: TRBV5-1
CDR3: CASSTQAGGSSYEQYF
DNA: TGCGCCAGCAGCACCCAGGCGGGGGGGAGCTCCTACGAGCAGTACTTC

size: -
J: TRBJ2-1
D: TRBD2
V: TRBV28
CDR3: CAILRAGGIYNEQFF
DNA: TGTGCCATCCTACGTGCCGGGGGGATATACAATGAGCAGTTCTTC

size: -
J: TRBJ1-5
D: TRBD1
V: TRBV19
CDR3: CATHPDRGGNQPQHF
DNA: TGTGCCACCCACCCGGACAGGGGAGGCAATCAGCCCCAGCATTTT